Presented here are 21 T cell receptor beta chains from one specimen sequenced in a study of graft-versus-host responses after intestinal transplantation. Some clones are missing from TCRdb's copy, which holds only in-frame ones; the method was immunoSEQ multiplex PCR. This table has tens of thousands of clones, 91% appearing once. Their cognate antigens are unknown. Sequencing used unstimulated CD8+ T cells sorted from spleen or lymph node cells, obtained before intestinal transplant. The receptors were gathered from a human donor who received an intestinal transplant.

The chain carries TRBV30 and TRBJ1-6, with D possibly matching TRBD1 (6 bases). CDR1 GTSNPN and CDR2 SVGIG come from the germline V gene (reference sequence). This CDR3 contains 14 residues. V dropped 3 bases and J dropped 6 bases, with 12 bases sitting between them. The CDR3 spells CAWRTGTSNSPLHF. CDR3 DNA sequence: TGTGCCTGGAGAACCGGGACATCTAATTCACCCCTCCACTTT.

The V and J genes are TRBV5-6 and TRBJ2-1, with D unclear. The CDR3 has 12 residues. V lost 2 bases and J lost 9, with 9 bases in between. Per germline, CDR1 SGHDT and CDR2 YYEEEE. CDR3 sequence: CASSFLVGEQFF. CDR3 coding DNA: TGTGCCAGCAGCTTCCTAGTTGGTGAGCAGTTCTTC.

This clone was detected once. The chain carries TRBV4-3 and TRBJ1-1; D is unclear. CDR3 length equals 13 residues. Germline V gene lookup returns CDR1 LGHNA and CDR2 YSLEER. Trimming pared 1 base from V and 1 base from J, leaving 4 bases between. The DNA of the CDR3 is TGCGCCAGCAGCCAAGGACAGAACACTGAAGCTTTCTTT. It codes for CASSQGQNTEAFF.

The CDR3 spells CASSLIGEEAFF. The CDR3 nucleotides read TGCGCCAGCAGCTTGATTGGAGAGGAAGCTTTCTTT. The V gene is TRBV5-1, the J gene TRBJ1-1; D is unclear. The CDR3 loop spans 12 amino acids. CDR1 and CDR2 (germline): SGHRS, YFSETQ. V lost 1 base, J lost 8 bases, and 9 bases lay in between.

This CDR3 reads CASSQAGTGRTGELFF. CDR3 sequence (DNA): TGCGCCAGCAGCCAAGCCGGGACAGGGAGAACCGGGGAGCTGTTTTTT. The rearrangement joins TRBV4-1 to TRBJ2-2, with TRBD1 matching 9 bases. The germline V gene encodes CDR1 MGHRA and CDR2 YSYEKL. The CDR3 totals 16 residues. V lost 1 base to trimming and J lost 5 bases; unmatched junction nucleotides: 5.

This sequence joins TRBV9 and TRBJ1-2; perhaps TRBD1 as D (5 bases). In germline, CDR1 is SGDLS, CDR2 YYNGEE. With 3 bases removed from V and 4 bases from J, the gap between germline ends came to 13 bases. The CDR3 is 14 amino acids. CDR3: CASSDSGGFYGYTF. The CDR3 bases are TGTGCCAGCAGCGATTCCGGGGGGTTCTATGGCTACACCTTC.

The rearrangement uses TRBV7-9 and TRBJ1-2, with D maybe TRBD1 (6 bases). CDR1 and CDR2 from the germline V gene are SEHNR and FQNEAQ (reference sequence). The CDR3 is 12 residues long. V gave up 6 bases and J gave up 8 bases, with 13 bases separating them. CDR3 in amino acids: CASRGQGIGYTF. The DNA of the CDR3 is TGTGCCAGCAGGGGGCAGGGGATAGGCTACACCTTC.

The chain is built from TRBV5-1 and TRBJ2-4; D gene ambiguous. The CDR3 loop spans 13 amino acids. Trimming left V 0 bases short and J 6 bases short, with 7 bases between. CDR1 and CDR2 from the germline V gene are SGHRS and YFSETQ. The CDR3 reads CASSLELGNIQYF. For the CDR3, the DNA is TGCGCCAGCAGCTTGGAACTTGGAAACATTCAGTACTTC.

The chain joins TRBV27 to TRBJ2-3; the match to TRBD2 covers 8 bases. Trimming cost V 6 bases and J 6 bases; bases outside gene matches: 20. Germline V gene data show CDR1 as MNHEY and CDR2 as SMNVEV (reference sequence). The CDR3 covers 18 residues. CDR3: CASRLEASPGLGPDTQYF. The CDR3 DNA sequence: TGTGCCAGCAGGTTGGAGGCCTCCCCGGGACTAGGCCCGGATACGCAGTATTTT.

The chain couples TRBV27 to TRBJ2-1; 7 positions agree with TRBD2. The CDR3 sequence is 13 residues long. V lost 3 bases, J lost 9 bases, and 5 bases stayed unmatched. Germline CDR1 MNHEY, CDR2 SMNVEV (reference sequence). The CDR3 loop is CASSLAGAGEQFF. The CDR3 DNA reads as TGTGCCAGCAGTTTGGCGGGAGCGGGTGAGCAGTTCTTC.

V and J are TRBV5-1 and TRBJ1-4; weak D call: TRBD1 (5 bases). This CDR3 region has 15 residues. The V gene's germline CDR1 is SGHRS and CDR2 YFSETQ. V dropped 0 bases and J dropped 6 bases, with 12 bases sitting between them. The CDR3 reads CASSLEGRDDEKLFF. The DNA for the CDR3 is TGCGCCAGCAGCTTGGAAGGCAGGGATGATGAAAAACTGTTTTTT. Using reference TRBV5-1 and TRBJ1-4 for the parts outside the CDR3, the full variable domain is KAGVTQTPRYLIKTRGQQVTLSCSPISGHRSVSWYQQTPGQGLQFLFEYFSETQRNKGNFPGRFSGRQFSNSRSEMNVSTLELGDSALYLCASSLEGRDDEKLFFGSGTQLSVL.

The gene calls are TRBV5-6 and TRBJ2-3; D may be TRBD2 (6 bases). Germline V gene lookup returns CDR1 SGHDT and CDR2 YYEEEE. The V gene lost 2 bases and the J gene lost 0 bases, with 10 bases spanning the gap. The CDR3 runs 15 residues. CDR3: CASSLLGTSTDTQYF. The CDR3, as DNA: TGTGCCAGCAGCTTACTAGGGACTAGCACAGATACGCAGTATTTT.

The J gene is TRBJ2-5, the V gene TRBV7-9; 12 bases align to TRBD2. The CDR3 runs 19 residues. V shed 5 bases and J 2 bases; nucleotides not matched to a gene: 15. The germline CDR1 and CDR2 sequences are SEHNR and FQNEAQ (reference sequence). In nucleotides, the CDR3 is TGTGCCAGCAGCACCCTGACTAGCGGGGGCCCTTTGGGGCAAGAGACCCAGTACTTC. Amino acids: CASSTLTSGGPLGQETQYF.

This chain joins TRBV29-1 and TRBJ1-2, with a possible D match to TRBD1 (5 bases). Germline V gene data show CDR1 as SQVTM and CDR2 as ANQGSEA. CDR3 length: 10 residues. Trimming cost V 3 bases and J 7 bases, with 6 bases left between them. The chain's CDR3 is CSVDRAGYTF. The CDR3 DNA reads TGCAGCGTTGACAGGGCTGGCTACACCTTC.

CDR3 in DNA: TGTGCCAGAAGCTTGGGACGACAGGATGACGAGCAGTACTTC. Translation gives CARSLGRQDDEQYF. This sequence joins TRBV5-3 and TRBJ2-7; tentative D call: TRBD1 (6 bases). TRBV5-3 is an ORF, and what it does is uncertain. The CDR3 has 14 residues. V gave up 0 bases and J gave up 5 bases, with 12 bases separating them.

This chain joins TRBV27 and TRBJ1-1, with a weak D call TRBD1 (6 bases). Trimming took 5 bases from V and 2 from J, leaving 9 bases between them. CDR1 is MNHEY, CDR2 SMNVEV, per germline (reference sequence). CDR3 length: 13 amino acids. CDR3 protein: CASSQQGNTEAFF. The DNA of the CDR3 is TGTGCCAGCAGTCAACAGGGTAACACTGAAGCTTTCTTT.

The chain employs TRBV9 and TRBJ2-3, with 8 bases matching TRBD2. The CDR3 length is 18 residues. Germline CDR1 SGDLS, CDR2 YYNGEE. The V segment lost 0 bases and the J segment 3 bases; nucleotides outside the gene matches: 12. As DNA, the CDR3 is TGTGCCAGCAGCGTAGGTCGATGGCGGGAGGTAGGGACAGATACGCAGTATTTT. Its protein is CASSVGRWREVGTDTQYF.

The chain couples TRBV5-1 to TRBJ2-2, with 7 bases matching TRBD1. The CDR3 is made up of 16 amino acids. CDR1 is SGHRS, CDR2 YFSETQ, per germline. The junction had 6 bases not matched to a gene; V was cut back by 2 bases and J by 2 bases. The CDR3 DNA sequence: TGCGCCAGCAGCTTTCCAGGGACAGCTAACACCGGGGAGCTGTTTTTT. Translation gives CASSFPGTANTGELFF.

This chain connects TRBV28 to TRBJ2-3; the match to TRBD2 covers 13 bases. J lost 3 bases, V lost 5 bases, and 5 bases had no gene match. CDR3 size: 16 residues. Germline V gene data show CDR1 as MDHEN and CDR2 as SYDVKM. The CDR3 here is CASSTGTSGITDTQYF. In DNA form, the CDR3 reads TGTGCCAGCAGTACAGGGACTAGCGGGATTACAGATACGCAGTATTTT.

J is TRBJ2-7 and V is TRBV7-6; 10 bases map to TRBD1. V was pared by 4 bases and J by 4 bases, with 4 bases of the junction left unmatched. From germline, CDR1 is SGHVS and CDR2 FNYEAQ. The CDR3 is 14 residues long. The CDR3 DNA reads as TGTGCCAGCAGCTCGGGACAGGGGAAGTACGAGCAGTACTTC. Protein sequence: CASSSGQGKYEQYF. The complete variable domain, with remaining parts taken from reference TRBV7-6 and TRBJ2-7, reads GAGVSQSPRYKVTKRGQDVALRCDPISGHVSLYWYRQALGQGPEFLTYFNYEAQQDKSGLPNDRFSAERPEGSISTLTIQRTEQRDSAMYRCASSSGQGKYEQYFGPGTRLTVT.

The rearrangement links TRBV13 to TRBJ2-7; TRBD1 agrees at 8 bases. Unmatched junction bases numbered 9, after V lost 5 bases and J lost 6 bases. CDR1 is PRHDT, CDR2 FYEKMQ, per germline (reference sequence). The CDR3 loop spans 14 amino acids. Written as DNA, the CDR3 is TGTGCCAGCAGCCAAGGGACAGGAGGGAGCGAGCAGTACTTC. It yields the protein CASSQGTGGSEQYF.